Following are 24 T cell receptor beta chains from one sample sequenced in a study of T cells expressing NK-cell markers. For each CDR3 protein, TCRdb gives one entry from its re-call of the 5' RACE reads, without DNA. The sample's table shows just under 150,000 distinct CDR3 sequences. The specimen was blood T cells: a sorted CD56 or NKG2C T cell subset, CD4+ or CD8+ T cells, or bulk PBMC T cells (not recorded which). The receptors were sampled from a man younger than 35 in good health.

V usage is TRBV6-1 and J usage is TRBJ2-7. This CDR3 spans 11 amino acids. The germline gives CDR1 MNHNS, CDR2 SASEGT. CDR3 loop: CASSDYYEQYF.

The CDR3: CASSYSSLGTPEQYF. The J gene is TRBJ2-7, the V gene TRBV6-5. CDR3 size: 15 residues. Germline values: CDR1 MNHEY, CDR2 SVGAGI.

The rearrangement joins TRBV28 to TRBJ2-7; TCRdb selects TRBD2, and the lack of DNA leaves this call unchecked. CDR3 length: 16 residues. Germline V CDR1 and CDR2: MDHEN, SYDVKM. CDR3 residues: CASSSSTIKNPYEQYF.

The chain carries TRBV20-1 and TRBJ2-3; lacking DNA, the TRBD2 call made by TCRdb goes unchecked. This CDR3 has 18 residues. Per germline, CDR1 DFQATT and CDR2 SNEGSKA (reference sequence). The chain's CDR3 is CSARDSGLAGASTDTQYF.

The gene calls are TRBV9 and TRBJ2-1; the TRBD2 assignment by TCRdb is unverifiable without DNA. This CDR3 region has 16 residues. Germline assignment: CDR1 SGDLS and CDR2 YYNGEE. This CDR3 reads CASSGQREGSYNEQFF.

The V and J genes are TRBV5-1 and TRBJ2-3. Per germline, CDR1 SGHRS and CDR2 YFSETQ. CDR3 size: 13 residues. The CDR3 region is CASSQLRADTQYF.

V usage is TRBV7-6 and J usage is TRBJ2-1; TCRdb proposes TRBD2, but this gene call is untestable without DNA. In germline, CDR1 is SGHVS, CDR2 FNYEAQ. This CDR3 contains 16 residues. CDR3 in amino acids: CASSSLAESSYNEQFF.

The V and J genes are TRBV30 and TRBJ1-4; the D gene TCRdb calls, TRBD1, cannot be checked with no DNA. The CDR3 spans 15 residues. Germline CDR1 reads GTSNPN; CDR2 reads SVGIG (reference sequence). This CDR3 is CAWSVGWTGDEKLFF.

The chain joins TRBV12-3 or TRBV12-4 to TRBJ2-2; the D gene TCRdb calls, TRBD1, cannot be checked with no DNA. The CDR3 loop spans 16 amino acids. The CDR3 sequence is CASSEGDRGLSGELFF.

The chain carries TRBV3-1 and TRBJ1-5; the D call from TCRdb, TRBD1, cannot be confirmed without DNA. Germline V gives CDR1 LGHDT, CDR2 YNNKEL (reference sequence). The CDR3 sequence is 15 residues long. CDR3 region: CASSPGQSRNQPQHF.

The rearrangement joins TRBV11-1 to TRBJ2-2; as DNA is missing, the TRBD2 call by TCRdb cannot be tested. Germline values: CDR1 SGHAT, CDR2 FQDESV (reference sequence). The CDR3 extends over 16 amino acids. The CDR3 loop reads CASSSRLAGVFGELFF.

This rearrangement joins TRBV6-5 to TRBJ2-5; lacking DNA, the TRBD1 call made by TCRdb goes unchecked. This CDR3 is 15 amino acids long. The V gene's germline CDR1 is MNHEY and CDR2 SVGAGI. CDR3 amino acids: CASSYSDSVQETQYF.

The chain has TRBV9 and TRBJ2-2. Per the germline V gene, CDR1 is SGDLS and CDR2 is YYNGEE. There are 15 residues in the CDR3. The CDR3 loop is CASSVAQGLAGELFF.

The chain employs TRBV5-1 and TRBJ2-5; the D call of TRBD1 rests on TCRdb alone, since no DNA is present to check it. This CDR3 has 16 amino acids. The germline CDR1 and CDR2 sequences are SGHRS and YFSETQ. The chain's CDR3 is CASSWELRTVQETQYF.

The CDR3 region is CASSLGTGARGYTF. The chain carries TRBV7-9 and TRBJ1-2; checking the TCRdb D call of TRBD1 is not possible without DNA. Per the germline V gene, CDR1 is SEHNR and CDR2 is FQNEAQ (reference sequence). The CDR3 sequence is 14 residues long.

CDR3 sequence: CASSLSPREAVTGELFF. The chain couples TRBV4-2 to TRBJ2-2; there is no DNA to check the TCRdb D call of TRBD2. Germline V gives CDR1 LGHNA, CDR2 YNFKEQ. The CDR3 runs 17 residues.

The rearrangement joins TRBV5-6 to TRBJ1-3; TCRdb picks TRBD1, but there is no DNA to check that call. Germline V gives CDR1 SGHDT, CDR2 YYEEEE. There are 18 residues in the CDR3. This chain's CDR3 is CASSLLRDRRLFGNTIYF.

The chain has TRBV11-2 and TRBJ2-1; TCRdb selects TRBD1, and the lack of DNA leaves this call unchecked. Per the germline V gene, CDR1 is SGHAT and CDR2 is FQNNGV. This CDR3 is 14 amino acids long. CDR3 protein: CASSPAEGYNEQFF.

The chain carries TRBV12-3 or TRBV12-4 and TRBJ2-1; the TCRdb call, TRBD2, lacks DNA for checking. The CDR3 contains 16 residues. The CDR3 loop is CASSFRSSGVNNEQFF.

The rearrangement links TRBV29-1 to TRBJ2-1. CDR3 length equals 17 residues. Germline CDR1 and CDR2: SQVTM and ANQGSEA. The CDR3 region is CSVAAPTLRSSYNEQFF.

The chain has TRBV5-1 and TRBJ2-2; checking the TCRdb D call of TRBD2 is not possible without DNA. In germline, CDR1 is SGHRS, CDR2 YFSETQ. This CDR3 has 14 amino acids. Here the CDR3 reads CASSSTSQSGELFF. The variable domain in full, completed from reference TRBV5-1 and TRBJ2-2, reads KAGVTQTPRYLIKTRGQQVTLSCSPISGHRSVSWYQQTPGQGLQFLFEYFSETQRNKGNFPGRFSGRQFSNSRSEMNVSTLELGDSALYLCASSSTSQSGELFFGEGSRLTVL.

The CDR3 sequence: CASSPAGGREQYF. The chain couples TRBV7-9 to TRBJ2-7; TCRdb's D call of TRBD1 is untestable without DNA. Germline V gene sequence: CDR1 SEHNR, CDR2 FQNEAQ (reference sequence). The CDR3 runs to 13 residues.

This rearrangement joins TRBV9 to TRBJ2-7; TCRdb's D gene call, TRBD2, goes unchecked for lack of DNA. The CDR3 contains 14 residues. Germline V gene data show CDR1 as SGDLS and CDR2 as YYNGEE. CDR3 sequence reads: CASSVAGGVYEQYF.

This CDR3 is CASSRTGLNEKLFF. The chain combines TRBV7-9 with TRBJ1-4; with no DNA, the TCRdb D assignment of TRBD1 cannot be verified. Germline CDR1 SEHNR, CDR2 FQNEAQ (reference sequence). The CDR3 is made up of 14 amino acids.